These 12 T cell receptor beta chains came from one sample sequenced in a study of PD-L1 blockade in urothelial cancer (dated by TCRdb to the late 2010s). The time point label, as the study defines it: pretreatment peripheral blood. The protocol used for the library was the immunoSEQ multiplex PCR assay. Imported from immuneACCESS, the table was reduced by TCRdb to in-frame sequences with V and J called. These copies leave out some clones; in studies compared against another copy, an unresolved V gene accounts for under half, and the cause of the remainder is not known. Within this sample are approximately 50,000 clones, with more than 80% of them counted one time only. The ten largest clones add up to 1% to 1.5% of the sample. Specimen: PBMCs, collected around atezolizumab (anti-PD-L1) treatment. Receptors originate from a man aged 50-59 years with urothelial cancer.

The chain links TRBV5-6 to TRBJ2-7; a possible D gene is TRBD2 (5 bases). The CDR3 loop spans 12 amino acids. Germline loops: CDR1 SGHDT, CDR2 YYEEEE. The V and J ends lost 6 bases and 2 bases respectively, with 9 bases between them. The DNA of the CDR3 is TGTGCCAGCAACCACGGGGCCTACGAGCAGTACTTC. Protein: CASNHGAYEQYF.

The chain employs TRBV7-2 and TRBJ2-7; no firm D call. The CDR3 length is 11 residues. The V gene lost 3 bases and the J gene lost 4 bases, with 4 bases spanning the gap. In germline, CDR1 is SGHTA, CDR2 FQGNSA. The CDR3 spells CASSFSYEQYF. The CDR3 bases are TGTGCCAGCAGCTTCTCTTACGAGCAGTACTTC.

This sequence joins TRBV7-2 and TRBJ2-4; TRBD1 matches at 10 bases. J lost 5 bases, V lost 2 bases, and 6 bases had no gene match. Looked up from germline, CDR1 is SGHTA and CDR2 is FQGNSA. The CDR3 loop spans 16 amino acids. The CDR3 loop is CASSLISGTGENIQYF. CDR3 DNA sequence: TGTGCCAGCAGCTTAATTTCAGGGACAGGGGAAAACATTCAGTACTTC. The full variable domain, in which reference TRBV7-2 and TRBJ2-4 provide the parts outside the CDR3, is GAGVSQSPSNKVTEKGKDVELRCDPISGHTALYWYRQSLGQGLEFLIYFQGNSAPDKSGLPSDRFSAERTGGSVSTLTIQRTQQEDSAVYLCASSLISGTGENIQYFGAGTRLSVL.

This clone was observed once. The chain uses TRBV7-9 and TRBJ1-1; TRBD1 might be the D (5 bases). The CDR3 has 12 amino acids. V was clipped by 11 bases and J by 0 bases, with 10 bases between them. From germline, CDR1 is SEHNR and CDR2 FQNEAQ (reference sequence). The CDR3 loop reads CAGADMNTEAFF. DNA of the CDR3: TGTGCCGGGGCCGACATGAACACTGAAGCTTTCTTT. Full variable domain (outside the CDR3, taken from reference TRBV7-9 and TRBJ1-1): DTGVSQNPRHKITKRGQNVTFRCDPISEHNRLYWYRQTLGQGPEFLTYFQNEAQLEKSRLLSDRFSAERPKGSFSTLEIQRTEQGDSAMYLCAGADMNTEAFFGQGTRLTVV.

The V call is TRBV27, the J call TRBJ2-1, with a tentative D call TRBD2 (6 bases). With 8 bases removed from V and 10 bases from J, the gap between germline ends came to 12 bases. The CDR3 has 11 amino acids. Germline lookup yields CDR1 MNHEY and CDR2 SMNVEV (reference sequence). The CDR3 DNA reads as TGTGCCAGCTCCTTGGCGGGGGAGCAGTTCTTC. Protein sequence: CASSLAGEQFF.

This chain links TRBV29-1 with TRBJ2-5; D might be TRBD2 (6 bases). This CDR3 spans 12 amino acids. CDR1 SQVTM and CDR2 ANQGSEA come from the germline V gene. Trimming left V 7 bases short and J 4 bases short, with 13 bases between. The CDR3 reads CSAPEGGETQYF. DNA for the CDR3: TGCAGCGCCCCGGAGGGAGGAGAGACCCAGTACTTC.

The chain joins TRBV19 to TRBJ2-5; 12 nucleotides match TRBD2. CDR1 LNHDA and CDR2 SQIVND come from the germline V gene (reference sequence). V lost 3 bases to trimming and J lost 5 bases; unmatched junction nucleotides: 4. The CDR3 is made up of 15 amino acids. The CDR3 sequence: CASSILAGGPETQYF. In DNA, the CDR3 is TGTGCCAGTAGTATTCTAGCGGGAGGGCCGGAGACCCAGTACTTC.

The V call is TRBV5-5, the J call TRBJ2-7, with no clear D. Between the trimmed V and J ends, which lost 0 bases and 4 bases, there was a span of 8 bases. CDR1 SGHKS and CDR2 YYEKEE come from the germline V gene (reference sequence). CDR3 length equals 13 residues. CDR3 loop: CASSLVPGYEQYF. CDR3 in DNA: TGTGCCAGCAGCTTGGTTCCAGGTTACGAGCAGTACTTC.

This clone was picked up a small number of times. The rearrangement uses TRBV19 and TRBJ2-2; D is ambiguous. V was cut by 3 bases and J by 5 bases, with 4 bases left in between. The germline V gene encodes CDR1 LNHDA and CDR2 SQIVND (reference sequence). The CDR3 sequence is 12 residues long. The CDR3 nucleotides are TGTGCCAGTAGTATCCCGACCGGGGAGCTGTTTTTT. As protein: CASSIPTGELFF.

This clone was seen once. The chain's CDR3 is CASSQDRSPGELFF. As DNA, the CDR3 is TGCGCCAGCAGCCAAGATCGGAGTCCCGGGGAGCTGTTTTTT. The chain recombines TRBV4-1 with TRBJ2-2; D is uncertain. This CDR3 comprises 14 residues. CDR1 is MGHRA and CDR2 is YSYEKL in the germline V gene. The V end lost 0 bases, the J end lost 6 bases, and 8 bases lay between the germline ends.

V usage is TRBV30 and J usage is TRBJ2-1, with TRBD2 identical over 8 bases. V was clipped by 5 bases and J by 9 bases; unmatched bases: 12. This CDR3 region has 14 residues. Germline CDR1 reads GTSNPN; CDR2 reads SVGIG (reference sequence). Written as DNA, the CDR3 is TGTGCCTGGGGAGAAGCGGGAGTCCTCGGTGAGCAGTTCTTC. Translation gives CAWGEAGVLGEQFF.

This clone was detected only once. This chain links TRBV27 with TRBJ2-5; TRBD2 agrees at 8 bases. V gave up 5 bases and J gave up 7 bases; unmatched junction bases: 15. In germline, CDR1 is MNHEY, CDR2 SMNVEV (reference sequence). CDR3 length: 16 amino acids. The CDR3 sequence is CASSATIGGAGATQYF. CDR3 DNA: TGTGCCAGCAGTGCCACCATCGGGGGGGCTGGAGCGACCCAGTACTTC.